These 30 T cell receptor beta chains were sequenced from one sample in a study of OX40 agonist ivuxolimab in advanced cancers. Only in-frame clones appear in the TCRdb table, and some are missing; sequencing was by immunoSEQ multiplex PCR. The sample lists 100,000 or so clones, 84% occurring once. Here the sequenced sample was CD4+ or CD8+ T cells sorted from blood, taken in a trial of the OX40 agonist ivuxolimab. Receptors originate from an adult with an advanced solid tumor such as melanoma, head and neck, liver or kidney cancer.

This clone was picked up one time. The chain couples TRBV5-4 to TRBJ1-2, with 7 nucleotides matching TRBD1. The CDR3 contains 14 residues. Germline V gene data show CDR1 as SGHNT and CDR2 as YYREEE (reference sequence). After removal of 4 bases from V and 5 bases from J, the junction contained 8 bases not matched to a gene. CDR3 loop: CASSRDSREYGYTF. CDR3 coding DNA: TGTGCCAGCAGCAGGGACAGTAGGGAATATGGCTACACCTTC.

The V and J genes are TRBV30 and TRBJ2-1; D gene unclear. The CDR3 has 16 amino acids. V dropped 0 bases and J dropped 0 bases, with 12 bases sitting between them. Germline V gene data show CDR1 as GTSNPN and CDR2 as SVGIG (reference sequence). The CDR3 DNA sequence: TGTGCCTGGAGTGTTGAATTCTTAAGCTCCTACAATGAGCAGTTCTTC. Its protein product is CAWSVEFLSSYNEQFF.

The rearrangement uses TRBV6-1 and TRBJ2-6; no clear D gene. Germline CDR1 MNHNS, CDR2 SASEGT. The length of the CDR3 is 11 residues. Trimming pared 9 bases from V and 2 bases from J, leaving 2 bases between. In nucleotides, the CDR3 is TGTGCCAGTGCTGGGGCCAACGTCCTGACTTTC. Protein: CASAGANVLTF.

This chain uses TRBV2 with TRBJ2-7, with TRBD1 identical over 7 bases. CDR3 size: 13 residues. V was pared by 10 bases and J by 7 bases, with 13 bases of the junction left unmatched. Germline assignment: CDR1 SNHLY and CDR2 FYNNEI. The CDR3 is CATAEGGVGEQYF. CDR3 DNA sequence: TGTGCCACCGCGGAAGGGGGCGTTGGGGAGCAGTACTTC. Complete variable domain (other parts from reference TRBV2 and TRBJ2-7): EPEVTQTPSHQVTQMGQEVILRCVPISNHLYFYWYRQILGQKVEFLVSFYNNEISEKSEIFDDQFSVERPDGSNFTLKIRSTKLEDSAMYFCATAEGGVGEQYFGPGTRLTVT.

The chain recombines TRBV13 with TRBJ2-5; TRBD1 aligns across 11 bases. The end of the DNA fits TRBJ2-7 better, so the J call may be wrong. There are 15 residues in the CDR3. Germline V gene data show CDR1 as PRHDT and CDR2 as FYEKMQ (reference sequence). CDR3 amino acids: CASSRLGQGAYEQYF. The CDR3 DNA follows: TGTGCCAGCAGCCGATTGGGACAGGGGGCCTACGAGCAGTACTTC.

This clone was seen only once. This rearrangement joins TRBV7-2 to TRBJ1-1; D is perhaps TRBD1 (6 bases). CDR3 length: 14 amino acids. Trimming shortened V by 7 bases and J by 6 bases, and 18 bases separated the two germline ends. The V gene's germline CDR1 is SGHTA and CDR2 FQGNSA. This CDR3 is CASTPTGGGAEAFF. The CDR3 coding sequence is TGTGCCAGCACCCCCACCGGGGGCGGGGCTGAAGCTTTCTTT.

The V gene is TRBV15, the J gene TRBJ2-1; D remains unclear. Trimming left V 0 bases short and J 5 bases short, with 8 bases between. Germline assignment: CDR1 LNHNV and CDR2 YYDKDF (reference sequence). There are 14 residues in the CDR3. The CDR3 sequence: CATSRDLVDNEQFF. The CDR3 nucleotides are TGTGCCACCAGCAGAGATCTGGTCGACAATGAGCAGTTCTTC.

The rearrangement joins TRBV19 to TRBJ2-2; TRBD1 is a possible D gene (6 bases). V lost 7 bases, J lost 2 bases, and 14 bases lay in between. Germline-derived CDR1 and CDR2 are LNHDA and SQIVND (reference sequence). This CDR3 spans 15 amino acids. CDR3 DNA sequence: TGTGCCAGTACCAAAGGGGACACCAACACCGGGGAGCTGTTTTTT. It is translated as CASTKGDTNTGELFF.

About this clone itself: This sample includes further DNA sequences coding for the same CDR3. The genes are TRBV6-4 and TRBJ1-6; D remains ambiguous. The germline gives CDR1 MRHNA, CDR2 SNTAGT. The germline V and J ends were trimmed by 4 bases and 8 bases, with 9 bases remaining between them. The CDR3 has 13 amino acids. The CDR3 DNA reads TGTGCCAGCAGTGTGAACGTCTATTCACCCCTCCACTTT. Translation: CASSVNVYSPLHF.

The chain uses TRBV7-8 and TRBJ2-5; 7 positions agree with TRBD1. V shed 8 bases and J 5 bases; nucleotides not matched to a gene: 8. Germline V gene data show CDR1 as SGHVS and CDR2 as FQNEAQ. CDR3 length equals 13 residues. CDR3 protein: CASDPQGRETQYF. CDR3 DNA: TGTGCCAGCGATCCACAGGGGCGCGAGACCCAGTACTTC.

The rearrangement links TRBV11-2 to TRBJ2-3; 9 bases align to TRBD2. CDR3 length equals 14 residues. The trim removed 7 bases at V and 5 bases at J, leaving 7 bases unmatched. The germline gives CDR1 SGHAT, CDR2 FQNNGV. The CDR3 protein is CASNLAGSVDTQYF. CDR3 sequence (DNA): TGTGCCAGCAATCTAGCGGGGTCGGTAGATACGCAGTATTTT.

CDR3 sequence reads: CASSLDSVSGNTIYF. As DNA, the CDR3 is TGCGCCAGCAGCTTGGACAGCGTCTCTGGAAACACCATATATTTT. This chain joins TRBV5-1 and TRBJ1-3; D is uncertain. Per the germline V gene, CDR1 is SGHRS and CDR2 is YFSETQ. V dropped 0 bases and J dropped 0 bases, with 7 bases sitting between them. The CDR3 contains 15 residues.

Concerning this clone: Other nucleotide sequences in the sample specify the same CDR3. V and J are TRBV10-1 and TRBJ2-5, with 14 bases matching TRBD2. There are 16 residues in the CDR3. Germline trimming cut 0 bases from V and 5 bases from J; bases unmatched to any gene: 2. In germline, CDR1 is WNHNN, CDR2 SYGVQD (reference sequence). CDR3 amino acids: CASSESGLAGVETQYF. Written as DNA, the CDR3 is TGCGCCAGCAGTGAGTCGGGACTAGCGGGAGTGGAGACCCAGTACTTC.

V usage is TRBV27 and J usage is TRBJ2-5; TRBD2 matches 11 bases. With 1 base clipped from V and 5 bases from J, the junction kept 3 bases outside the gene matches. Germline CDR1 MNHEY, CDR2 SMNVEV (reference sequence). This CDR3 is 15 amino acids long. DNA for the CDR3: TGTGCCAGCAGTTTATTAGCGGGGGGGCAGGAGACCCAGTACTTC. The encoded protein is CASSLLAGGQETQYF.

In its sample, this clone was seen a few times. This rearrangement joins TRBV4-2 to TRBJ2-2; 10 nucleotides agree with TRBD2. This CDR3 contains 16 residues. Looked up from germline, CDR1 is LGHNA and CDR2 is YNFKEQ. With 4 bases clipped from V and 7 bases from J, the junction kept 9 bases outside the gene matches. The CDR3 DNA reads TGTGCCAGCAGCCCCGGGGGGCTAGCGGGGGACGGGGAGCTGTTTTTT. Amino acid sequence: CASSPGGLAGDGELFF.

This chain connects TRBV7-9 to TRBJ2-7; no clear D gene. The V and J ends lost 5 bases and 0 bases respectively, with 11 bases between them. Germline V lookup: CDR1 SEHNR, CDR2 FQNEAQ (reference sequence). The CDR3 contains 14 residues. CDR3 DNA sequence: TGTGCCAGCAGCCCCCGGGCCACCTCCTACGAGCAGTACTTC. Translated: CASSPRATSYEQYF.

This chain uses TRBV5-1 with TRBJ2-3; D perhaps matches TRBD2 (6 bases). In germline, CDR1 is SGHRS, CDR2 YFSETQ. V lost 0 bases to trimming and J lost 0 bases, with 11 bases between them. The CDR3 contains 16 residues. CDR3 loop: CASSLDAGSSTDTQYF. The CDR3, as DNA: TGCGCCAGCAGCTTGGACGCGGGAAGTAGCACAGATACGCAGTATTTT.

The rearrangement uses TRBV4-2 and TRBJ2-7, with 9 nucleotides matching TRBD2. Germline V gene sequence: CDR1 LGHNA, CDR2 YNFKEQ. Unmatched junction bases numbered 8, after V lost 0 bases and J lost 2 bases. There are 17 residues in the CDR3. CDR3: CASSQEFGSGGPYEQYF. CDR3 nucleotides: TGTGCCAGCAGCCAAGAGTTCGGTAGCGGGGGCCCCTACGAGCAGTACTTC.

CDR3 in amino acids: CASSSKGSPTQYF. DNA for the CDR3: TGTGCCAGCAGCTCCAAGGGAAGCCCTACGCAGTATTTT. The chain recombines TRBV9 with TRBJ2-3; D not certain. V lost 4 bases and J lost 8, with 14 bases in between. CDR1 and CDR2 from the germline V gene are SGDLS and YYNGEE. This CDR3 is 13 amino acids long.

The rearrangement links TRBV4-2 to TRBJ2-2; D is possibly TRBD1 or TRBD2 (5 bases each). The CDR3 runs 16 residues. The V and J ends lost 0 bases and 3 bases respectively, with 11 bases between them. The V gene's germline CDR1 is LGHNA and CDR2 YNFKEQ. The CDR3 spells CASSQEGKGHTGELFF. In nucleotides, the CDR3 is TGTGCCAGCAGCCAAGAAGGGAAGGGACACACCGGGGAGCTGTTTTTT.

Relative to its sample, this clone is medium-sized. The chain is built from TRBV18 and TRBJ1-1, with D possibly TRBD1 on 6 matching bases. This CDR3 region has 16 residues. CDR1 and CDR2 from the germline V gene are KGHSH and LQKENI. V shed 3 bases and J shed 5 bases, with 19 bases lying between them. In DNA, the CDR3 is TGTGCCAGCTCACCCACCGGGACACCTTATGGGACTGAAGCTTTCTTT. It yields the protein CASSPTGTPYGTEAFF.

The chain links TRBV6-5 to TRBJ2-1; no reliable D call. This CDR3 comprises 14 residues. The V gene's germline CDR1 is MNHEY and CDR2 SVGAGI. The V and J ends lost 8 bases and 0 bases respectively, with 11 bases between them. CDR3 in amino acids: CASAPSDSYNEQFF. Written as DNA, the CDR3 is TGTGCCAGCGCCCCGAGTGACTCCTACAATGAGCAGTTCTTC.

This sequence joins TRBV5-6 and TRBJ2-1; the D call may be TRBD1 or TRBD2 (6 bases each). There are 17 residues in the CDR3. V gave up 0 bases and J gave up 4 bases, with 17 bases separating them. CDR1 is SGHDT and CDR2 is YYEEEE in the germline V gene. CDR3 sequence (DNA): TGTGCCAGCAGCTTGGGTTTTCGGGGGCCTCCTTACAATGAGCAGTTCTTC. It codes for CASSLGFRGPPYNEQFF.

This chain links TRBV11-2 with TRBJ2-5; 10 bases agree with TRBD2. Germline V gene lookup returns CDR1 SGHAT and CDR2 FQNNGV. The CDR3 totals 16 residues. Trimming removed 1 base from V and 4 bases from J; junction bases left unmatched: 6. CDR3 sequence reads: CASSLGASGRLETQYF. The CDR3 nucleotides read TGTGCCAGCAGCTTAGGTGCTAGCGGGAGATTAGAGACCCAGTACTTC. The whole variable domain, filled in from reference TRBV11-2 and TRBJ2-5, reads EAGVAQSPRYKIIEKRQSVAFWCNPISGHATLYWYQQILGQGPKLLIQFQNNGVVDDSQLPKDRFSAERLKGVDSTLKIQPAKLEDSAVYLCASSLGASGRLETQYFGPGTRLLVL.

This chain uses TRBV2 with TRBJ2-7; D might be TRBD1 (5 bases). CDR3 length equals 13 residues. Between the trimmed V and J ends, which lost 6 bases and 0 bases, there was a span of 9 bases. The germline gives CDR1 SNHLY, CDR2 FYNNEI. The CDR3: CASSRQSSYEQYF. The CDR3 region has the DNA TGTGCCAGCAGCCGACAGAGCTCCTACGAGCAGTACTTC.

This clone was found once. The chain uses TRBV7-9 and TRBJ2-1; the D gene is possibly TRBD1 (5 bases). The CDR3 is 14 amino acids. Trimming took off 2 bases at V and 3 bases at J, with 8 bases between the two ends. Germline V lookup: CDR1 SEHNR, CDR2 FQNEAQ (reference sequence). CDR3 DNA sequence: TGTGCCAGCAGCTTAAACACAGGCTACAATGAGCAGTTCTTC. Protein product: CASSLNTGYNEQFF.

The CDR3 loop is CASSPPDRGWYGYTF. In DNA form, the CDR3 reads TGTGCCAGCTCACCACCGGACAGGGGGTGGTATGGCTACACCTTC. J is TRBJ1-2 and V is TRBV18, with 10 bases that match TRBD1. The CDR3 contains 15 residues. Germline CDR1 and CDR2: KGHSH and LQKENI. Losses at the gene ends were 0 bases for V and 5 bases for J; bases not matched to a gene: 3. Together with reference TRBV18 and TRBJ1-2, the CDR3 gives the full variable domain: NAGVMQNPRHLVRRRGQEARLRCSPMKGHSHVYWYRQLPEEGLKFMVYLQKENIIDESGMPKERFSAEFPKEGPSILRIQQVVRGDSAAYFCASSPPDRGWYGYTFGSGTRLTVV.

This clone appeared a few times. The V gene is TRBV7-3, the J gene TRBJ2-1; TRBD2 matches 12 bases. The CDR3 spans 17 residues. The junction had 10 bases not matched to a gene; V was cut back by 3 bases and J by 7 bases. Per germline, CDR1 SGHTA and CDR2 FQGTGA. The CDR3 sequence: CASSLTSGGPGGNEQFF. CDR3 nucleotide sequence: TGTGCCAGCAGCTTGACTAGCGGGGGACCCGGGGGGAATGAGCAGTTCTTC.

The rearrangement uses TRBV7-9 and TRBJ1-3; D is undetermined. V lost 3 bases and J lost 2, with 5 bases in between. Germline CDR1 and CDR2: SEHNR and FQNEAQ (reference sequence). The CDR3 consists of 13 residues. CDR3 protein: CASSLGTGNTIYF. The CDR3 region has the DNA TGTGCCAGCAGCTTGGGAACTGGAAACACCATATATTTT.

The chain is built from TRBV9 and TRBJ1-1; no reliable D call. Germline-derived CDR1 and CDR2 are SGDLS and YYNGEE. The CDR3 is 12 residues long. Between the trimmed V and J ends, which lost 2 bases and 6 bases, there was a span of 8 bases. The CDR3 sequence is CASSVGSSEAFF. Written as DNA, the CDR3 is TGTGCCAGCAGCGTTGGTAGCTCTGAAGCTTTCTTT. The variable domain in full, completed from reference TRBV9 and TRBJ1-1, reads DSGVTQTPKHLITATGQRVTLRCSPRSGDLSVYWYQQSLDQGLQFLIQYYNGEERAKGNILERFSAQQFPDLHSELNLSSLELGDSALYFCASSVGSSEAFFGQGTRLTVV.